The present entry profiles one T cell receptor (beta chain) with its context. Its antigen remains undetermined. The input lacks base qualities; no much larger clone sits a single base away. The donors belonged to the validation cohort of 120 subjects, which was separate from the approximately 700-subject first cohort. The source of the sample is a study of cytomegalovirus exposure and HLA in healthy donors (dated by TCRdb to the late 2010s). Background on the whole study: According to a later analysis, the 120 validation repertoires were produced on the same platform as the 680 or so repertoires of the first cohort. A separate validation cohort of 100 to 150 different subjects was used in addition to the roughly 620-subject first cohort. To predict cytomegalovirus infection status, the study combined high-throughput TCR immunosequencing, statistical association of individual TCRs with disease status, and machine learning. The aim of the study was to test whether cataloging public T cell receptors could identify signatures of past pathogen exposure. Study-wide conclusions, independent of this receptor: The validation cohort had no HLA typing available for a later analysis, so co-occurrence within that cohort was assessed over all 120 or so repertoires. A later analysis found that TCRs clustered in the first cohort also tended to co-occur in the 100 to 150 validation repertoires, with approximately 94% of cluster scores above 0. Across donors, most TCR sequences were observed very rarely, whereas some public TCRs were present in many individuals. The study gave a list of under 200 TCR beta chains associated with cytomegalovirus. The authors suggested that the approach could potentially be extended to other disease states and immunological phenotypes. Cytomegalovirus status was reported to be diagnosed by the classifier with high specificity and sensitivity in both the original and validation cohorts. A few of the identified cytomegalovirus-associated TCR beta chains were confirmed in vitro to be specific for cytomegalovirus antigens.

Libraries were made using the immunoSEQ multiplex PCR assay. The original methods were these. To diagnose cytomegalovirus status from the catalog of TCR beta chain sequences, a statistical classification framework was built. What TCRdb holds here is the immuneACCESS table cut down to in-frame rearrangements. Part of the clones is not present; checked against another copy, under half of the missing clones reflect an unresolved V gene, and the others are unexplained. The DNA was the basis for D and trimming; V, J and clone size are from that table. The sample table contains about 110,000 clones; only one count was recorded for roughly nine tenths of them. The ten biggest clones cover 1.5% to 2% of the sample. The origin of this receptor is a woman younger than 35 in good health and CMV-seronegative. Sequencing was carried out using PBMCs.

DNA sequence: TGTGCCAGCAGTACTACAGGGGTGGGGCAGCCCCAGCATTTT. This translates into CASSTTGVGQPQHF. The sequence is built from TRBV27 and TRBJ1-5; TRBD1 fits 7 bases in the junction. Spanning cysteine to phenylalanine, the CDR3 consists of 14 amino acids. Just the 42-base CDR3 DNA is kept, in frame starting at base 1. Per the germline V gene (reference sequence), MNHEY is the CDR1 and SMNVEV is the CDR2. V loses 5 bases at its end and J loses 7 bases; junction bases beyond the gene matches: 8.